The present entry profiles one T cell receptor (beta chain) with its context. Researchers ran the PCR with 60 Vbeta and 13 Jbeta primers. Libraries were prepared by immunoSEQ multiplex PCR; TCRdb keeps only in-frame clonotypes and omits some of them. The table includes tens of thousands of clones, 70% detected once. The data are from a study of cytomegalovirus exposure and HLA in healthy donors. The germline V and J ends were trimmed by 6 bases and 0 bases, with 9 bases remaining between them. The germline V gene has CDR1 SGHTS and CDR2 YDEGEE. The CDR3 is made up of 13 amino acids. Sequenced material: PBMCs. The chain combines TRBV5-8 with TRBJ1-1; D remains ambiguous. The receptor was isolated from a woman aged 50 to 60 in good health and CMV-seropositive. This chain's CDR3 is CASIPVVNTEAFF. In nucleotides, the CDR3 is TGTGCCAGCATCCCGGTAGTGAACACTGAAGCTTTCTTT.